Below are 6 T cell receptor beta chains sequenced from a single sample in a study of Graves' ophthalmopathy and Graves' hyperthyroidism. Investigators amplified TCR beta CDR3 regions from RNA transcripts. The first round was an RT-PCR with HTBI primers, and the second round was a multiplex PCR. TCRdb re-analysed the multiplex PCR reads in MiXCR, keeping a single row per CDR3 protein. The sample yields roughly 610,000 distinct CDR3 sequences, about 20% seen once. The material sequenced was peripheral blood. The receptors were gathered from a woman between 18 and 30 years old with stable Graves' hyperthyroidism. Some clones in this sample may be carry-over from other donors' samples.

This clonotype was observed many times. The CDR3 nucleotides read TGCGCCAGCAGCTTAGTATACCAGTACGAGCAGTACTTC. Residues: CASSLVYQYEQYF. The genes are TRBV5-1 and TRBJ2-7; no clear D. Germline CDR1 and CDR2: SGHRS and YFSETQ. V lost 2 bases, J lost 4 bases, and 10 bases lay in between. The CDR3 runs 13 residues.

The V and J genes are TRBV7-2 and TRBJ2-5, with D hard to call. The CDR3 loop spans 14 amino acids. The germline V and J ends were trimmed by 4 bases and 5 bases, with 14 bases remaining between them. The germline V gene encodes CDR1 SGHTA and CDR2 FQGNSA. CDR3 bases: TGTGCCAGCAGCTCCGTCGGTAGGGTGGAGACCCAGTACTTC. Translating it yields CASSSVGRVETQYF.

This clonotype was counted at least ten times. This chain uses TRBV20-1 with TRBJ2-4; possible D gene TRBD1, 6 bases. CDR3 length: 15 amino acids. CDR1 and CDR2 (germline): DFQATT, SNEGSKA (reference sequence). V was trimmed by 0 bases and J by 3 bases, leaving 12 bases between them. CDR3 sequence reads: CSARDQGSGKNIQYF. As DNA, the CDR3 is TGCAGTGCTAGAGATCAGGGGTCGGGCAAAAACATTCAGTACTTC.

This clonotype was observed at least ten times. V and J are TRBV6-1 and TRBJ2-7; TRBD2 aligns across 16 bases. CDR1 and CDR2 from the germline V gene are MNHNS and SASEGT. V gave up 6 bases and J gave up 6 bases; unmatched junction bases: 5. This CDR3 comprises 15 residues. The DNA for the CDR3 is TGTGCCAGCAGAACCGGGACTAGCGGGAGGGTCGAGCAGTACTTC. This encodes CASRTGTSGRVEQYF.

This clonotype was detected a few times. The chain employs TRBV27 and TRBJ2-7; 7 bases are shared with TRBD1. The CDR3 contains 16 residues. Trimming at V came to 5 bases and at J to 2 bases, leaving 12 bases not matched to a gene. Germline lookup yields CDR1 MNHEY and CDR2 SMNVEV (reference sequence). The CDR3 DNA follows: TGTGCCAGCAGTCCACCGGGACAGATATCTACCTACGAGCAGTACTTC. It codes for CASSPPGQISTYEQYF.

This clonotype was recorded many times. The DNA of the CDR3 is TGTGCCAGTCGGGACCGACTCAACGAGCAGTACTTC. Its translation is CASRDRLNEQYF. The chain uses TRBV7-9 and TRBJ2-7, with D perhaps assigned TRBD1 or TRBD2 (5 bases each). CDR3 length equals 12 residues. Germline V CDR1 and CDR2: SEHNR, FQNEAQ (reference sequence). V dropped 9 bases and J dropped 5 bases, with 14 bases sitting between them.